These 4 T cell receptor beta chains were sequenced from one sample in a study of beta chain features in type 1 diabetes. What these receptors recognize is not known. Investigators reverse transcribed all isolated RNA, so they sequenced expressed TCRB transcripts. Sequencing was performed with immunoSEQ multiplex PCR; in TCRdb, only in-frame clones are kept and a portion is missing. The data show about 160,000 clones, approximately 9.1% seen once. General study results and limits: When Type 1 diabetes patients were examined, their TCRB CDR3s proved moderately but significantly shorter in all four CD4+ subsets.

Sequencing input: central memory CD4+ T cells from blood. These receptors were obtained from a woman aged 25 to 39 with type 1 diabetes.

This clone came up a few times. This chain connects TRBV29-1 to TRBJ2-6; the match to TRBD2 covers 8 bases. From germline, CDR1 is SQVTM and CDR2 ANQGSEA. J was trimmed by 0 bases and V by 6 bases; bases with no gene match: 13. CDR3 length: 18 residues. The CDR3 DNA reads TGCAGCGTCCCCCGGGGGGGGAGGACAATCTCTGGGGCCAACGTCCTGACTTTC. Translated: CSVPRGGRTISGANVLTF.

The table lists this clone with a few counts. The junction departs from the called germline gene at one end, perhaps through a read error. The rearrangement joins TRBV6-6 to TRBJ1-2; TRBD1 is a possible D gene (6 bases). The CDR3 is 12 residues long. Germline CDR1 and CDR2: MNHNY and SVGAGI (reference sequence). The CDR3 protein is CASRPINRDTFF. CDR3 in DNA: TGTGCCAGCAGACCGATTAACCGGGACACCTTCTTC.

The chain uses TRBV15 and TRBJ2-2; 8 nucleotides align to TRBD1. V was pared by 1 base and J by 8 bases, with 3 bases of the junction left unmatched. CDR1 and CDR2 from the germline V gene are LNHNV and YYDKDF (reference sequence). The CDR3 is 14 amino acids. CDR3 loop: CATSRVDREGELFF. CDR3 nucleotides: TGTGCCACCAGCAGAGTGGACAGGGAGGGGGAGCTGTTTTTT.

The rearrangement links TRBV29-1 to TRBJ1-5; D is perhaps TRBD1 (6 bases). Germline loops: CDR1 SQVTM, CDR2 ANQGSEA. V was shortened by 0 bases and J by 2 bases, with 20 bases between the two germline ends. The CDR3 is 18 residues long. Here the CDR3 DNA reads TGCAGCGTTGAAGAAAGGACAGAGGATAGCTCCCGCAATCAGCCCCAGCATTTT. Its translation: CSVEERTEDSSRNQPQHF.